Below are 20 T cell receptor beta chains sequenced from a single sample in a study of Graves' ophthalmopathy and Graves' hyperthyroidism. Using RNA transcripts, the TCR beta CDR3 regions were amplified. The authors performed first-round RT-PCR with HTBI primers and then a second-round multiplex PCR. TCRdb re-called the multiplex PCR reads with MiXCR, one entry per CDR3 protein. The sample lists some 370,000 distinct CDR3 sequences, about 18% seen once, with about 2.4% in the top ten. Sequencing used peripheral blood. These receptors all stem from an adult woman with stable Graves' hyperthyroidism.

This clonotype was seen repeatedly, ten times or more. The rearrangement joins TRBV27 to TRBJ2-7; D ambiguous. V was pared by 7 bases and J by 1 base, with 14 bases between. Germline V CDR1 and CDR2: MNHEY, SMNVEV (reference sequence). The CDR3 spans 14 residues. CDR3 nucleotide sequence: TGTGCCAGCACCCACCGGTGGGATTCCTACGAGCAGTACTTC. This codes for CASTHRWDSYEQYF.

This clonotype was seen many times. This rearrangement joins TRBV14 to TRBJ1-2; 7 nucleotides align to TRBD1. The CDR3 is 15 amino acids. Looked up from germline, CDR1 is SGHDN and CDR2 is FVKESK. Trimming cost V 0 bases and J 8 bases; bases outside gene matches: 9. In nucleotides, the CDR3 is TGTGCCAGCAGCCAAGAAGGAATCTCAGGGGGAGGCTACACCTTC. This sequence encodes CASSQEGISGGGYTF. Filled out from reference TRBV14 and TRBJ1-2, the complete variable domain reads EAGVTQFPSHSVIEKGQTVTLRCDPISGHDNLYWYRRVMGKEIKFLLHFVKESKQDESGMPNNRFLAERTGGTYSTLKVQPAELEDSGVYFCASSQEGISGGGYTFGSGTRLTVV.

This clonotype was seen many times. The chain is built from TRBV10-3 and TRBJ2-3; possible D gene TRBD2, 5 bases. Trimming took off 0 bases at V and 5 bases at J, with 9 bases between the two ends. This CDR3 is built from 14 residues. CDR1 is ENHRY and CDR2 is SYGVKD in the germline V gene. The CDR3 sequence is CAISESGRLDTQYF. Written as DNA, the CDR3 is TGTGCCATCAGTGAGTCGGGGAGACTAGATACGCAGTATTTT.

There are many counts of this clonotype. This rearrangement joins TRBV6-2 or TRBV6-3 to TRBJ2-7; 9 bases line up with TRBD2. The germline V gene has CDR1 MNHEY and CDR2 SVGEGT. The CDR3 sequence is 15 residues long. J was trimmed by 5 bases and V by 4 bases; bases with no gene match: 9. In nucleotides, the CDR3 is TGTGCCAGCAGTTCGCTAGCGGGATGGTCCCACGAGCAGTACTTC. This gives the protein CASSSLAGWSHEQYF.

The chain carries TRBV6-2 or TRBV6-3 and TRBJ1-5; D may be TRBD1 (6 bases). This CDR3 is 13 amino acids long. The germline CDR1 and CDR2 sequences are MNHEY and SVGEGT. The V end was cut by 5 bases, the J end by 6 bases, with 11 bases between. This CDR3 is CASSIPGVQPQHF. The DNA for the CDR3 is TGTGCCAGCAGTATACCAGGGGTTCAGCCCCAGCATTTT.

This clonotype appeared many times. This chain joins TRBV6-6 and TRBJ1-3; tentative D call: TRBD1 (5 bases). Germline CDR1 reads MNHNY; CDR2 reads SVGAGI (reference sequence). V was pared by 0 bases and J by 4 bases, with 10 bases between. This CDR3 has 15 residues. The CDR3, as DNA: TGTGCCAGCAGTTACTCGACGGGGACGGGAAACACCATATATTTT. Translating gives CASSYSTGTGNTIYF.

The chain links TRBV11-2 to TRBJ2-5, with D hard to call. The CDR3 sequence is 11 residues long. Trimming cost V 5 bases and J 9 bases, with 10 bases left between them. Germline lookup yields CDR1 SGHAT and CDR2 FQNNGV. DNA for the CDR3: TGTGCCAGCAGCCTAATCGCGGCCCAGTACTTC. Translated: CASSLIAAQYF. Supplemented by reference TRBV11-2 and TRBJ2-5, the full variable domain reads EAGVAQSPRYKIIEKRQSVAFWCNPISGHATLYWYQQILGQGPKLLIQFQNNGVVDDSQLPKDRFSAERLKGVDSTLKIQPAKLEDSAVYLCASSLIAAQYFGPGTRLLVL.

This clonotype was counted a few times. The CDR3 bases are TGTGCCAGCAGCGCCGGGACAGGGATTCACGAGCAGTACTTC. Translated, it gives CASSAGTGIHEQYF. The chain employs TRBV7-2 and TRBJ2-7; 9 nucleotides match TRBD1. The CDR3 length is 14 residues. Per germline, CDR1 SGHTA and CDR2 FQGNSA. V shed 5 bases, J shed 5 bases, and the junction held 7 bases outside the gene matches.

This clonotype was recorded a few times. V and J are TRBV11-2 and TRBJ2-2; D ambiguous. Trimming took 1 base from V and 3 from J, leaving 6 bases between them. The CDR3 is made up of 14 amino acids. Germline CDR1 is SGHAT and CDR2 is FQNNGV. The CDR3 region has the DNA TGTGCCAGCAGCTTAGCCGTTCACACCGGGGAGCTGTTTTTT. It codes for CASSLAVHTGELFF.

This clonotype was counted ten times or more. The chain combines TRBV20-1 with TRBJ2-1; no reliable D call. The CDR3 consists of 14 residues. From germline, CDR1 is DFQATT and CDR2 SNEGSKA (reference sequence). With 6 bases removed from V and 1 base from J, the gap between germline ends came to 13 bases. The CDR3 bases are TGCAGTGCCCCGTTTGCGCAGTCCTACAATGAGCAGTTCTTC. Translated, it gives CSAPFAQSYNEQFF.

This clonotype was counted ten times or more. The genes are TRBV28 and TRBJ1-1; D may be TRBD1 (5 bases). Trimming removed 9 bases at V and 7 bases at J, with 15 bases between. Looked up from germline, CDR1 is MDHEN and CDR2 is SYDVKM. There are 12 residues in the CDR3. CDR3 in DNA: TGTGCCAGTCAGGGTGATATAGGTGAAGCTTTCTTT. It yields the protein CASQGDIGEAFF.

This clonotype appeared many times. The chain employs TRBV20-1 and TRBJ2-7; 10 nucleotides agree with TRBD1. The germline gives CDR1 DFQATT, CDR2 SNEGSKA (reference sequence). J lost 3 bases, V lost 2 bases, and 4 bases had no gene match. The CDR3 loop spans 14 amino acids. CDR3 sequence (DNA): TGCAGTGCTAGAACCCGGGACAGGGGCTACGAGCAGTACTTC. Translating it yields CSARTRDRGYEQYF.

This clonotype has at least ten counts. The chain is built from TRBV20-1 and TRBJ2-5; the D gene is possibly TRBD1 (6 bases). The V gene's germline CDR1 is DFQATT and CDR2 SNEGSKA (reference sequence). The V and J ends lost 3 bases and 5 bases respectively, with 10 bases between them. The length of the CDR3 is 12 residues. The CDR3 nucleotides read TGCAGTGCTAGCCATCAGGGGGAGACCCAGTACTTC. It specifies CSASHQGETQYF.

This clonotype was counted a few times. The rearrangement joins TRBV7-9 to TRBJ2-5; possible D gene TRBD1, 5 bases. V was pared by 6 bases and J by 5 bases, with 19 bases between. The CDR3 is 15 residues long. Per germline, CDR1 SEHNR and CDR2 FQNEAQ (reference sequence). This CDR3 is CASSYNQGWLETQYF. The CDR3 nucleotides read TGTGCCAGCAGTTACAACCAGGGATGGCTGGAGACCCAGTACTTC.

The sample holds many counts of this clonotype. CDR3 DNA: TGTGCCAGCAGTTTGGAGGGCCGTACCGGGGAGCTGTTTTTT. Its protein is CASSLEGRTGELFF. V is TRBV2 and J is TRBJ2-2; a weak D match, TRBD2 (6 bases). Germline V gene sequence: CDR1 SNHLY, CDR2 FYNNEI. V lost 5 bases, J lost 5 bases, and 12 bases lay in between. CDR3 length: 14 residues. The full variable domain, with the rest looked up from reference TRBV2 and TRBJ2-2, is EPEVTQTPSHQVTQMGQEVILRCVPISNHLYFYWYRQILGQKVEFLVSFYNNEISEKSEIFDDQFSVERPDGSNFTLKIRSTKLEDSAMYFCASSLEGRTGELFFGEGSRLTVL.

This clonotype showed up many times. J is TRBJ2-5 and V is TRBV20-1; 15 bases match TRBD2. With V trimmed by 0 bases and J by 2 bases, 4 bases remained unmatched. CDR3 length equals 17 residues. In germline, CDR1 is DFQATT, CDR2 SNEGSKA (reference sequence). The CDR3 loop reads CSAREIGLAGGQETQYF. CDR3 DNA sequence: TGCAGTGCTAGAGAAATCGGACTAGCGGGAGGGCAAGAGACCCAGTACTTC.

Ten or more counts support this clonotype. The chain carries TRBV7-2 and TRBJ2-7; 7 bases agree with TRBD1. The length of the CDR3 is 15 residues. V lost 0 bases, J lost 2 bases, and 4 bases stayed unmatched. The germline gives CDR1 SGHTA, CDR2 FQGNSA. The CDR3 coding sequence is TGTGCCAGCAGCTTAGCAGGGACAGACACCTACGAGCAGTACTTC. This translates into CASSLAGTDTYEQYF.

In its sample, this clonotype was seen many times. The rearrangement uses TRBV2 and TRBJ1-2; D call uncertain. The CDR3 length is 13 residues. Deletions cut 0 bases from V and 4 bases from J, with 6 bases between. Germline-derived CDR1 and CDR2 are SNHLY and FYNNEI. This CDR3 reads CASSEAVVYGYTF. In DNA form, the CDR3 reads TGTGCCAGCAGTGAAGCCGTCGTCTATGGCTACACCTTC.

Concerning this clonotype itself: A much bigger clone sits one base away, suggesting this may be a read error. The conserved phenylalanine or tryptophan normally closing the CDR3 is absent here, so this likely arose from a read error. The chain recombines TRBV19 with TRBJ1-5; 9 nucleotides align to TRBD1. Germline V CDR1 and CDR2: LNHDA, SQIVND (reference sequence). The V and J ends lost 6 bases and 6 bases, in that order; junction bases with no gene match: 3. The CDR3 sequence is 13 residues long. The CDR3 spells CASSRDRVQPQHY. CDR3 coding DNA: TGTGCCAGTAGCCGGGACAGGGTTCAGCCCCAGCATTAT.

This clonotype was detected only a few times. V and J are TRBV12-3 or TRBV12-4 and TRBJ2-1; 11 positions match TRBD1. The V and J ends lost 5 bases and 7 bases, in that order; junction bases with no gene match: 4. The CDR3 totals 14 residues. In DNA form, the CDR3 reads TGTGCCAGCAGTGACCGGGACAGGGGGAATGAGCAGTTCTTC. This translates into CASSDRDRGNEQFF.